One and the same sample provided the 20 T cell receptor beta chains below, sequenced in a study of OX40 agonist ivuxolimab in advanced cancers. TCRdb's copy holds only in-frame clones and misses some; the assay was immunoSEQ multiplex PCR. The data hold tens of thousands of clones, with around nine tenths observed a single time. Sequenced here: CD4+ or CD8+ T cells sorted from blood, sampled in a trial of the OX40 agonist ivuxolimab. Receptors were obtained from an adult with an advanced solid tumor such as melanoma, head and neck, liver or kidney cancer.

The J gene is TRBJ1-2, the V gene TRBV9; 9 bases fit TRBD1. Germline values: CDR1 SGDLS, CDR2 YYNGEE. CDR3 length: 13 residues. J lost 6 bases, V lost 2 bases, and 2 bases had no gene match. The CDR3: CASSVDRGNGYTF. The CDR3 DNA is TGTGCCAGCAGCGTGGACAGGGGAAATGGCTACACCTTC.

This clone appeared once. This chain's CDR3 is CSGWRTTDTQYF. The CDR3 DNA follows: TGCAGCGGCTGGCGGACCACAGATACGCAGTATTTT. The chain carries TRBV29-1 and TRBJ2-3, with D unresolved. The V gene lost 7 bases and the J gene lost 2 bases, with 10 bases spanning the gap. Germline CDR1 SQVTM, CDR2 ANQGSEA. The CDR3 loop spans 12 amino acids.

The chain is built from TRBV5-1 and TRBJ2-1; 8 bases are shared with TRBD2. The CDR3 extends over 16 amino acids. The germline CDR1 and CDR2 sequences are SGHRS and YFSETQ. The V segment lost 4 bases and the J segment 10 bases; nucleotides outside the gene matches: 16. The CDR3 is CASSRSGTRSSYEQFF. In DNA form, the CDR3 reads TGCGCCAGCAGCCGCTCCGGGACTAGGAGTAGCTACGAGCAGTTCTTC.

V is TRBV28 and J is TRBJ2-5, with 12 bases that match TRBD1. With V trimmed by 5 bases and J by 4 bases, 11 bases remained unmatched. The CDR3 consists of 17 residues. CDR1 is MDHEN and CDR2 is SYDVKM in the germline V gene. The CDR3 DNA follows: TGTGCCAGCAGTCCCCGTCCGGGACAGGGGGCTGGAGAGACCCAGTACTTC. It codes for CASSPRPGQGAGETQYF. The full variable domain, in which reference TRBV28 and TRBJ2-5 provide the parts outside the CDR3, is DVKVTQSSRYLVKRTGEKVFLECVQDMDHENMFWYRQDPGLGLRLIYFSYDVKMKEKGDIPEGYSVSREKKERFSLILESASTNQTSMYLCASSPRPGQGAGETQYFGPGTRLLVL.

The CDR3 loop reads CASSKVTGGTYEQYF. The CDR3 DNA reads as TGTGCCAGCAGCAAAGTAACAGGGGGGACCTACGAGCAGTACTTC. The chain employs TRBV21-1 and TRBJ2-7; the tabulated D call, TRBD1, remains unverified against the DNA. TRBV21-1 is described as a pseudogene. This CDR3 is built from 15 residues.

CDR3 loop: CASSRGVAGRNEQFF. The CDR3 bases are TGTGCCAGCAGTAGGGGGGTTGCGGGTCGCAATGAGCAGTTCTTC. This chain uses TRBV6-5 with TRBJ2-1; D assignment may be TRBD1 or TRBD2 (6 bases each). This CDR3 contains 15 residues. V lost 5 bases to trimming and J lost 6 bases, with 17 bases between them. Germline CDR1 MNHEY, CDR2 SVGAGI.

The chain couples TRBV28 to TRBJ2-7; D is unclear. The CDR3 has 16 residues. Germline values: CDR1 MDHEN, CDR2 SYDVKM. The V and J ends lost 3 bases and 7 bases respectively, with 22 bases between them. In DNA, the CDR3 is TGTGCCAGCAGTTTCCTAGGCCAGGACCAGGAGAAGGAGCAGTACTTC. Translated, it gives CASSFLGQDQEKEQYF.

This sequence joins TRBV5-1 and TRBJ2-2, with unresolved D. The CDR3 extends over 15 amino acids. Looked up from germline, CDR1 is SGHRS and CDR2 is YFSETQ. V was cut by 2 bases and J by 5 bases, with 13 bases left in between. The CDR3 is CASSFSVTSTGELFF. CDR3 coding DNA: TGCGCCAGCAGCTTCTCGGTGACTTCTACCGGGGAGCTGTTTTTT.

The rearrangement links TRBV18 to TRBJ2-1; weak D call: TRBD1 (5 bases). There are 14 residues in the CDR3. The V gene's germline CDR1 is KGHSH and CDR2 LQKENI. The V gene lost 1 base and the J gene lost 3 bases, with 7 bases spanning the gap. The CDR3 sequence: CASSPRDSYNEQFF. The DNA of the CDR3 is TGTGCCAGCTCACCACGAGACAGCTACAATGAGCAGTTCTTC.

This clone turned up a few times. The chain couples TRBV11-2 to TRBJ2-1, with 14 bases that match TRBD2. Trimming at V came to 4 bases and at J to 9 bases, leaving 2 bases not matched to a gene. Germline V gene lookup returns CDR1 SGHAT and CDR2 FQNNGV. The CDR3 runs 14 residues. Here the CDR3 DNA reads TGTGCCAGCAGCTCGGGACTAGCGGGAGCTGAGCAGTTCTTC. Protein: CASSSGLAGAEQFF.

The rearrangement joins TRBV2 to TRBJ1-4; D call uncertain. V lost 7 bases to trimming and J lost 8 bases, with 14 bases between them. Germline CDR1 SNHLY, CDR2 FYNNEI. CDR3 length equals 13 residues. The CDR3 reads CASNVGRYEKLFF. The DNA for the CDR3 is TGTGCCAGCAACGTAGGCCGTTACGAAAAACTGTTTTTT. The full variable domain, in which reference TRBV2 and TRBJ1-4 provide the parts outside the CDR3, is EPEVTQTPSHQVTQMGQEVILRCVPISNHLYFYWYRQILGQKVEFLVSFYNNEISEKSEIFDDQFSVERPDGSNFTLKIRSTKLEDSAMYFCASNVGRYEKLFFGSGTQLSVL.

The rearrangement joins TRBV7-2 to TRBJ2-7; D gene uncertain. From germline, CDR1 is SGHTA and CDR2 FQGNSA. The CDR3 totals 16 residues. The V end was cut by 1 base, the J end by 0 bases, with 13 bases between. This CDR3 reads CASSLGLYASSYEQYF. CDR3 sequence (DNA): TGTGCCAGCAGCTTAGGGCTCTATGCGAGCTCCTACGAGCAGTACTTC.

The chain combines TRBV18 with TRBJ2-2; D unresolved. Trimming shortened V by 4 bases and J by 6 bases, and 3 bases separated the two germline ends. Germline V CDR1 and CDR2: KGHSH, LQKENI. This CDR3 has 11 residues. CDR3 protein: CASSRAGELFF. The DNA for the CDR3 is TGTGCCAGCTCACGGGCCGGGGAGCTGTTTTTT.

The chain employs TRBV7-9 and TRBJ2-2; 7 nucleotides match TRBD1. Trimming removed 5 bases from V and 6 bases from J; junction bases left unmatched: 9. Per the germline V gene, CDR1 is SEHNR and CDR2 is FQNEAQ (reference sequence). The CDR3 covers 15 residues. CDR3 region: CASSPQGSNAGELFF. The CDR3 DNA reads TGTGCCAGCAGCCCACAGGGGAGTAACGCCGGGGAGCTGTTTTTT.

The chain uses TRBV5-1 and TRBJ2-3, with D perhaps TRBD2 (6 bases). Germline CDR1 is SGHRS and CDR2 is YFSETQ. V lost 4 bases and J 4 bases, leaving 13 bases between the germline ends. The length of the CDR3 is 14 residues. The CDR3 bases are TGCGCCAGCAGCCCGGATAGCGGAGCAGATACGCAGTATTTT. Translation gives CASSPDSGADTQYF.

The chain couples TRBV6-5 to TRBJ1-5, with D unclear. CDR1 and CDR2 from the germline V gene are MNHEY and SVGAGI. V lost 5 bases, J lost 0 bases, and 11 bases lay in between. This CDR3 contains 15 residues. CDR3 sequence (DNA): TGTGCCAGCAGTGTGGGAAAATATAGCAATCAGCCCCAGCATTTT. Its translation is CASSVGKYSNQPQHF.

The chain is built from TRBV6-6 and TRBJ1-3; perhaps TRBD1 as D (5 bases). The ends were cut back, 4 bases at V and 4 bases at J, with 14 bases in the middle. CDR3 length: 15 amino acids. Germline CDR1 MNHNY, CDR2 SVGAGI (reference sequence). CDR3 DNA sequence: TGTGCCAGCAGTTCGACAGTCGGAGGGGGAAACACCATATATTTT. It translates to CASSSTVGGGNTIYF.

This rearrangement joins TRBV7-2 to TRBJ2-2; D is unresolved. Germline assignment: CDR1 SGHTA and CDR2 FQGNSA. V dropped 1 base and J dropped 5 bases, with 5 bases sitting between them. The CDR3 has 13 amino acids. CDR3 region: CASSLGGTGELFF. The CDR3 bases are TGTGCCAGCAGCTTAGGAGGAACCGGGGAGCTGTTTTTT.

The V call is TRBV7-6, the J call TRBJ1-5, with D possibly being TRBD1 (6 bases). The V gene's germline CDR1 is SGHVS and CDR2 FNYEAQ. This CDR3 has 14 amino acids. The V gene lost 5 bases and the J gene lost 3 bases, with 11 bases spanning the gap. CDR3 DNA sequence: TGTGCCAGCAGCCCCCGGGACATCAATCAGCCCCAGCATTTT. It specifies CASSPRDINQPQHF.

The chain couples TRBV5-1 to TRBJ2-7; TRBD2 agrees at 8 bases. This CDR3 region has 20 residues. Germline CDR1 and CDR2: SGHRS and YFSETQ. Germline trimming cut 2 bases from V and 2 bases from J; bases unmatched to any gene: 21. The CDR3, as DNA: TGCGCCAGCAGCTTAACAATCCGGGGTTTCCCGGGAGGGAATGCCTACGAGCAGTACTTC. This gives the protein CASSLTIRGFPGGNAYEQYF.